This T cell receptor beta chain derives from a study of neurological immune-mediated disorders. This clonotype was detected many times. The cDNA came from 5'RACE with 10-nucleotide random UMIs. TCRdb re-called the 5' RACE reads through MiXCR, storing one row per CDR3 protein. The table shows roughly 59,000 distinct CDR3 sequences, with around 5.1% occurring only once. This CDR3 comprises 14 residues. The V gene's germline CDR1 is KGHDR and CDR2 SFDVKD. The V end was cut by 4 bases, the J end by 2 bases, with 8 bases between. Sequencing input: PBMCs. This sequence was found in a human donor with multiple sclerosis. The donor label of this sample is uncertain. This chain links TRBV24-1 with TRBJ1-5, with unresolved D. CDR3 residues: CATSDPSGNQPQHF. The CDR3 DNA reads TGTGCCACCAGTGACCCATCGGGCAATCAGCCCCAGCATTTT.